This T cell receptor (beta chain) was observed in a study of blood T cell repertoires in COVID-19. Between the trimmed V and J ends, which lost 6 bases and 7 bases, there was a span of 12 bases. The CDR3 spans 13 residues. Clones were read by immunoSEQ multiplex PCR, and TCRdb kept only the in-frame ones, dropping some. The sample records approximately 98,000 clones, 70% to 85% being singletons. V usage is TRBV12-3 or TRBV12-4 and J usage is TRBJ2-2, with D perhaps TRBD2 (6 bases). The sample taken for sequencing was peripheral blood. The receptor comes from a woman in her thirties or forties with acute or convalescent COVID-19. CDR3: CASRKGLDGELFF. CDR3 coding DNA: TGTGCCAGCAGGAAGGGACTGGACGGGGAGCTGTTTTTT.